This T cell receptor (beta chain) emerged from a study of a mutant IDH1 vaccine in newly diagnosed glioma. TCRdb's table, derived via immunoSEQ multiplex PCR, lists solely in-frame clones and lacks some. The sample comprises 90,000 to 100,000 clones, around 90% of which are singletons, and under 0.65% rests with the top ten. CDR1 and CDR2 (germline): SEHNR, FQNEAQ (reference sequence). There are 16 residues in the CDR3. The junction had 10 bases not matched to a gene; V was cut back by 5 bases and J by 6 bases. Described time point: baseline, week 1 (first vaccination visit). As to treatment: pre-vaccination baseline after standard-of-care therapy.

The source was PBMCs, collected from a glioma patient treated with radiotherapy, temozolomide or both. This TCR came from a woman in her forties or fifties with glioma. The rearrangement uses TRBV7-9 and TRBJ2-3; 11 nucleotides agree with TRBD1. CDR3 in DNA: TGTGCCAGCAGCCCACCGGACAGGGGGCTGCTTGATACGCAGTATTTT. Encoded protein: CASSPPDRGLLDTQYF.